These T cell receptor beta chains were read from a single sample in a study of identical twins. TCRdb called the 5' RACE reads again in MiXCR, with one record for every CDR3 protein. Seen here are around 530,000 distinct CDR3 sequences, about 16% observed once, and the top ten hold 0.44%. These records were also assigned to another study, of yellow fever vaccine responses in identical twins.

The material sequenced was CD4+ T cells sorted from blood. The origin of the receptors is a woman between 18 and 29 years old in good health. Both conserved end residues are part of each CDR3. A D gene is named only where the DNA matches it firmly. Size tells how often a clone was seen (once, few, many) or the class of an expanded clone, and some rows leave it out.

NA	TRBD1	TRBJ2-3	TRBV5-1	TGCGCCAGCAGGGACAGGGACACAGATACGCAGTATTTT	CASRDRDTDTQYF
NA	NA	TRBJ2-5	TRBV11-2	TGTGCCAGCGTCAGGACAGAAAAAGAGACCCAGTACTTC	CASVRTEKETQYF
NA	NA	TRBJ2-1	TRBV6-2/TRBV6-3	TGTGCCAGCAGGAAGAGTGCGGGGGCGGGTGAGCAGTTCTTC	CASRKSAGAGEQFF
NA	NA	TRBJ2-7	TRBV5-1	TGCGCCAGCAGCCAAACAGGGAACTCCTCCTACGAGCAGTACTTC	CASSQTGNSSYEQYF
NA	TRBD1	TRBJ2-5	TRBV7-9	TGTGCCAGCAGCAGGGGACAGGGGGTAGAGACCCAGTACTTC	CASSRGQGVETQYF
few	NA	TRBJ2-2	TRBV29-1	TGCAGCGTTGGAACCGGGACGGCGAACACCGGGGAGCTGTTTTTT	CSVGTGTANTGELFF
NA	NA	TRBJ1-3	TRBV27	TGTGCCAGCAGTTTAAGGCCGCCGACAGGCTCTGGAAACACCATATATTTT	CASSLRPPTGSGNTIYF
NA	TRBD2	TRBJ2-2	TRBV19	TGTGCCAGTAAAGGGGGAGCGGGAGTTACCGGGGAGCTGTTTTTT	CASKGGAGVTGELFF
NA	NA	TRBJ1-1	TRBV3-1	TGTGCCAGCAGCCAAGGTGGTTTCACTGAAGCTTTCTTT	CASSQGGFTEAFF
few	TRBD1	TRBJ2-7	TRBV27	TGTGCCAGCAGCCCTCTCGGACAGGGGGGGTACGAGCAGTACTTC	CASSPLGQGGYEQYF
NA	TRBD1	TRBJ2-7	TRBV6-5	TGTGCCAGCAGTTTGGACAGGGTGGAGCAGTACTTC	CASSLDRVEQYF
NA	TRBD2	TRBJ2-2	TRBV11-2	TGTGCCAGCAGTGGAGGCGTGAAGGCTAGCGGGAGGGTCTACACCGGGGAGCTGTTTTTT	CASSGGVKASGRVYTGELFF
NA	NA	TRBJ2-1	TRBV19	TGTGCCATACGCGGCGGCAATGAGCAGTTCTTC	CAIRGGNEQFF
few	TRBD1	TRBJ1-2	TRBV11-2	TGTGCCAGCAGCTCAATCCGGGACAGGGACTATGGCTACACCTTC	CASSSIRDRDYGYTF
few	NA	TRBJ2-1	TRBV20-1	TGCAGTGCTAGAAGGGGGGGCTGGGATGAGCAGTTCTTC	CSARRGGWDEQFF
NA	NA	TRBJ2-7	TRBV7-2	TGTGCCAGCAGCTCCGCCGGGAGTTCGACCTACGAGCAGTACTTC	CASSSAGSSTYEQYF
NA	NA	TRBJ2-2	TRBV12-3/TRBV12-4	TGTGCCAGCCGACAGGTTTACACCGGGGAGCTGTTTTTT	CASRQVYTGELFF
NA	NA	TRBJ2-5	TRBV25-1	TGTGCCAGCAGCGCTCGGGAGCTACAAGAGACCCAGTACTTC	CASSARELQETQYF
few	NA	TRBJ2-7	TRBV10-3	TGTGCCATCAGTGAGCGGCTCTCCTACGAGCAGTACTTC	CAISERLSYEQYF
NA	TRBD2	TRBJ2-2	TRBV10-3	TGTGCCATCAGTGATATTGCGGGAGCCACCGGGGAGCTGTTTTTT	CAISDIAGATGELFF
NA	NA	TRBJ2-2	TRBV5-1	TGCGCCAGCAGCTTGGACCGGGAAGGAGCCGGGGAGCTGTTTTTT	CASSLDREGAGELFF
few	TRBD2	TRBJ2-7	TRBV5-1	TGCGCCAGCAGCCCCGGGACTAGCGGGAGGCTTGGGCAGTACTTC	CASSPGTSGRLGQYF
few	NA	TRBJ1-5	TRBV20-1	TGCAGTCGGGGGATGGGCAATCAGCCCCAGCATTTT	CSRGMGNQPQHF
many	TRBD2	TRBJ2-1	TRBV29-1	TGCAGCGTTGGCGGGAGAGAAAATGAGCAGTTCTTC	CSVGGRENEQFF
few	NA	TRBJ2-7	TRBV6-4	TGTGCCAGCAGTGACTCCCCCCAGCAGTACTTC	CASSDSPQQYF
NA	TRBD2	TRBJ2-1	TRBV5-1	TGCGCCAGCAGCCCGGGGACTAGCGTCACGTTGGAGCAGTTCTTC	CASSPGTSVTLEQFF
NA	NA	TRBJ2-7	TRBV28	TGTGCCAGCAGTTCCCTATTTGGGGGACTTAGCGAGCAGTACTTC	CASSSLFGGLSEQYF
NA	NA	TRBJ1-1	TRBV10-3	TGTGCCATCAGTGAATTGGTGGGCACTGAAGCTTTCTTT	CAISELVGTEAFF
NA	TRBD2	TRBJ2-7	TRBV18	TGTGCCAGCTCACGGGGACTAGCAGACCAGTACGAGCAGTACTTC	CASSRGLADQYEQYF
many	NA	TRBJ2-1	TRBV12-3/TRBV12-4	TGTGCCAGCAGTTTTTGGGAGAGGGAGCAGTTCTTC	CASSFWEREQFF
NA	NA	TRBJ2-5	TRBV20-1	TGCAGTGCTAGGGCCCAGGGTTTGGTGGAGACCCAGTACTTC	CSARAQGLVETQYF
NA	TRBD2	TRBJ2-2	TRBV12-3/TRBV12-4	TGTGCCAGCAGTTACGAGCGGGGGGGCGCCGGGGAGCTGTTTTTT	CASSYERGGAGELFF
NA	TRBD2	TRBJ2-1	TRBV9	TGTGCCAGCAGCGTAGACCCAACTAGCGGGGGTTACAATGAGCAGTTCTTC	CASSVDPTSGGYNEQFF
few	NA	TRBJ2-5	TRBV12-3/TRBV12-4	TGTGCCAGCAGGGCAGGGACGCAAGAGACCCAGTACTTC	CASRAGTQETQYF
few	NA	TRBJ2-1	TRBV2	TGTGCCAGCAGTGAAAGGGGAAGGAGCTCCTACAATGAGCAGTTCTTC	CASSERGRSSYNEQFF
NA	NA	TRBJ2-1	TRBV20-1	TGCAGTGCTCAGGCAAGCGTAGGTGGTGAGCAGTTCTTC	CSAQASVGGEQFF
many	TRBD1	TRBJ2-1	TRBV12-3/TRBV12-4	TGTGCCAGCATTTCCTACTACGGGACAGGGGGGAAGAATGAGCAGTTCTTC	CASISYYGTGGKNEQFF
few	NA	TRBJ2-1	TRBV19	TGTGCCAGTAGTACCCCCCGGTTGGGCCTATACAATGAGCAGTTCTTC	CASSTPRLGLYNEQFF
NA	TRBD2	TRBJ2-1	TRBV10-1	TGCGCCAGCAGTGAGTCGTTAGCGGGGCTCTACAATGAGCAGTTCTTC	CASSESLAGLYNEQFF
many	NA	TRBJ2-1	TRBV12-3/TRBV12-4	TGTGCCAGCACTAGAAGCTACCCCGCCAGGGACAATGAGCAGTTCTTC	CASTRSYPARDNEQFF
NA	TRBD2	TRBJ2-3	TRBV28	TGTGCCAGTGAAAACCTAGTAGCGGGAATTAGCACAGATACGCAGTATTTT	CASENLVAGISTDTQYF
NA	NA	TRBJ1-5	TRBV20-1	TGCAGTGTTCCCAGGGGTAGTAATCAGCCCCAGCATTTT	CSVPRGSNQPQHF
NA	NA	TRBJ2-2	TRBV7-2	TGTGCCAGCAGCTTAGTCTTAGACACCGGGGAGCTGTTTTTT	CASSLVLDTGELFF
NA	TRBD2	TRBJ2-7	TRBV9	TGTGCCAGCAGCGTAGAAAGCGGGACCGTATACGAGCAGTACTTC	CASSVESGTVYEQYF
NA	NA	TRBJ2-7	TRBV20-1	TGCAGTGCTAGAGACGCCAGTCGCCAGGGAGGAAACTACGAGCAGTACTTC	CSARDASRQGGNYEQYF
few	NA	TRBJ2-5	TRBV3-1	TGTGCCAGCAGCCCAAGTAGCGGCGGGGTCGAGACCCAGTACTTC	CASSPSSGGVETQYF
few	NA	TRBJ2-1	TRBV29-1	TGCAGCGGCCTCTACAATGAGCAGTTCTTC	CSGLYNEQFF
few	NA	TRBJ1-2	TRBV5-1	TGCGCCAGCAGCTTGGACCTTACACTTAACTATGGCTACACCTTC	CASSLDLTLNYGYTF
once	TRBD2	TRBJ2-7	TRBV3-1	TGTGCCAGCAGCCAGGGGCGGGCGCTAGCGGGACTTAGACCCTACGAGCAGTACTTC	CASSQGRALAGLRPYEQYF
few	TRBD1	TRBJ1-3	TRBV14	TGTGCCAGCAGGATAGGGACAGCTGGAAACACCATATATTTT	CASRIGTAGNTIYF
many	TRBD1	TRBJ1-2	TRBV28	TGTGCCAGCAGCACACGGACAGGGGCTAACGAAGGCTACACCTTC	CASSTRTGANEGYTF
NA	TRBD2	TRBJ2-3	TRBV20-1	TGCAGTGCTAGAGCTAGCGGGGCCCCCGGTACGCAGTATTTT	CSARASGAPGTQYF
few	NA	TRBJ2-3	TRBV15	TGTGCCACCAGCAGAGATACAGGGACGTTGAGGGGAGATACGCAGTATTTT	CATSRDTGTLRGDTQYF
few	NA	TRBJ2-6	TRBV5-1	TGCGCCAGCAGCTTGGATTACAGGGCTGGGGCCAACGTCCTGACTTTC	CASSLDYRAGANVLTF
NA	TRBD1	TRBJ2-7	TRBV12-3/TRBV12-4	TGTGCCAGCACAGGGACAGGGTTCCACGAGCAGTACTTC	CASTGTGFHEQYF
few	NA	TRBJ2-7	TRBV12-3/TRBV12-4	TGTGCCAGCAGTGTGCCGACGGATACCTACGAGCAGTACTTC	CASSVPTDTYEQYF
NA	TRBD2	TRBJ2-5	TRBV10-1	TGCGCCAGCAGATTACGACTAGCGGGGGGCCAAGAGACCCAGTACTTC	CASRLRLAGGQETQYF
NA	NA	TRBJ1-2	TRBV25-1	TGTGCCAGCAGTGAATACCTTCGCTCATACTTC	CASSEYLRSYF
NA	NA	TRBJ2-6	TRBV3-1	TGTGCCAGCACCCTTTCGACCCTCTCTGGGGCCAACGTCCTGACTTTC	CASTLSTLSGANVLTF
NA	NA	TRBJ2-1	TRBV15	TGTGCCACCAGCAGGTACGGAGCATCCTACAATGAGCAGTTCTTC	CATSRYGASYNEQFF